The 13 T cell receptor beta chains below all came from one sample that was sequenced in a study of cytomegalovirus exposure and HLA in healthy donors. The PCR was carried out with 60 Vbeta primers and 13 Jbeta primers. Sequencing used immunoSEQ multiplex PCR; TCRdb keeps in-frame clones, though not all of them. The table lists approximately 180,000 clones, around 75% of them singletons, with less than 2% in the top ten. Sequenced input: PBMCs. The receptors were gathered from a woman aged 25 to 39 in good health and CMV-seronegative.

The chain links TRBV19 to TRBJ2-2; TRBD1 might be the D (5 bases). This CDR3 comprises 14 residues. V was pared by 6 bases and J by 4 bases, with 12 bases between. Germline CDR1 LNHDA, CDR2 SQIVND (reference sequence). The CDR3 nucleotides are TGTGCCAGTAGCAATCAGGGTACCACCGGGGAGCTGTTTTTT. This translates into CASSNQGTTGELFF. Supplemented by reference TRBV19 and TRBJ2-2, the full variable domain reads DGGITQSPKYLFRKEGQNVTLSCEQNLNHDAMYWYRQDPGQGLRLIYYSQIVNDFQKGDIAEGYSVSREKKESFPLTVTSAQKNPTAFYLCASSNQGTTGELFFGEGSRLTVL.

The chain recombines TRBV10-2 with TRBJ1-5; TRBD1 matches at 8 bases. CDR1 and CDR2 (germline): WSHSY, SAAADI. This CDR3 comprises 16 residues. V shed 6 bases and J 4 bases; nucleotides not matched to a gene: 11. CDR3 protein: CASSWRMGQENQPQHF. DNA of the CDR3: TGCGCCAGCAGCTGGAGGATGGGACAGGAGAATCAGCCCCAGCATTTT.

In this sample, this clone turned up once. The chain has TRBV7-3 and TRBJ2-3; 7 bases map to TRBD2. The germline V gene has CDR1 SGHTA and CDR2 FQGTGA. Unmatched junction bases numbered 2, after V lost 6 bases and J lost 2 bases. The CDR3 length is 13 residues. The CDR3 reads CASRREHTDTQYF. CDR3 nucleotide sequence: TGTGCCAGCAGGCGGGAGCACACAGATACGCAGTATTTT.

This clone has a handful of counts. The chain employs TRBV27 and TRBJ1-5; D is possibly TRBD1 (5 bases). The CDR3 extends over 17 amino acids. CDR1 is MNHEY and CDR2 is SMNVEV in the germline V gene (reference sequence). Between the trimmed V and J ends, which lost 0 bases and 0 bases, there was a span of 12 bases. The CDR3 sequence is CASSLSRGRDSNQPQHF. The CDR3 region has the DNA TGTGCCAGCAGTTTATCACGCGGCAGGGATAGCAATCAGCCCCAGCATTTT.

CDR3 region: CASSIDAAYEQYF. CDR3 bases: TGTGCCAGTAGTATAGATGCGGCCTACGAGCAGTACTTC. The J gene is TRBJ2-7, the V gene TRBV19, with D unresolved. The V end lost 0 bases, the J end lost 2 bases, and 5 bases lay between the germline ends. CDR1 is LNHDA and CDR2 is SQIVND in the germline V gene (reference sequence). This CDR3 comprises 13 residues. Looking up the rest from reference TRBV19 and TRBJ2-7 gives the full variable domain: DGGITQSPKYLFRKEGQNVTLSCEQNLNHDAMYWYRQDPGQGLRLIYYSQIVNDFQKGDIAEGYSVSREKKESFPLTVTSAQKNPTAFYLCASSIDAAYEQYFGPGTRLTVT.

The rearrangement joins TRBV4-1 to TRBJ1-2, with D unresolved. This CDR3 region has 15 residues. Trimming took 1 base from V and 5 from J, leaving 14 bases between them. Germline V gene sequence: CDR1 MGHRA, CDR2 YSYEKL. CDR3 protein: CASSQGQSVGYGYTF. In DNA form, the CDR3 reads TGCGCCAGCAGCCAAGGGCAGTCCGTCGGGTATGGCTACACCTTC.

This clone was picked up a small number of times. This chain joins TRBV5-1 and TRBJ2-1; 9 nucleotides line up with TRBD2. The germline V gene encodes CDR1 SGHRS and CDR2 YFSETQ. This CDR3 comprises 15 residues. V trimming: 0 bases; J trimming: 6 bases; junction bases outside the gene matches: 4. The CDR3 loop is CASSLAVAGANEQFF. In nucleotides, the CDR3 is TGCGCCAGCAGCTTGGCGGTAGCGGGAGCCAATGAGCAGTTCTTC.

The chain employs TRBV6-4 and TRBJ2-3; TRBD2 agrees at 11 bases. The CDR3 sequence is 17 residues long. After removal of 0 bases from V and 4 bases from J, the junction contained 6 bases not matched to a gene. Per germline, CDR1 MRHNA and CDR2 SNTAGT. The DNA of the CDR3 is TGTGCCAGCAGTGACTCCGGCGCTAGCGGGGGGCCAGATACGCAGTATTTT. Residues: CASSDSGASGGPDTQYF.

CDR3 sequence: CASSPRTGSMDYGYTF. CDR3 sequence (DNA): TGTGCCAGCAGCCCTAGGACAGGGTCAATGGACTATGGCTACACCTTC. The genes are TRBV7-9 and TRBJ1-2, with 8 nucleotides matching TRBD1. V shed 5 bases and J 3 bases; nucleotides not matched to a gene: 11. This CDR3 has 16 amino acids. The germline V gene has CDR1 SEHNR and CDR2 FQNEAQ (reference sequence). The full variable domain, in which reference TRBV7-9 and TRBJ1-2 provide the parts outside the CDR3, is DTGVSQNPRHKITKRGQNVTFRCDPISEHNRLYWYRQTLGQGPEFLTYFQNEAQLEKSRLLSDRFSAERPKGSFSTLEIQRTEQGDSAMYLCASSPRTGSMDYGYTFGSGTRLTVV.

This chain joins TRBV19 and TRBJ1-4; D gene uncertain. In germline, CDR1 is LNHDA, CDR2 SQIVND (reference sequence). V gave up 7 bases and J gave up 0 bases, with 9 bases separating them. The CDR3 runs to 14 residues. CDR3 sequence: CASKLLATNEKLFF. The DNA for the CDR3 is TGTGCCAGTAAGTTACTGGCAACTAATGAAAAACTGTTTTTT.

This clone has more than one count but fewer than ten. The V call is TRBV7-2, the J call TRBJ2-7; D may be TRBD1 (6 bases). CDR1 and CDR2 from the germline V gene are SGHTA and FQGNSA. Trimming stripped 5 bases from V and 6 bases from J, with 17 bases between. This CDR3 is built from 14 residues. DNA of the CDR3: TGTGCCAGCAGCCAAAACAGGGTGTCCGGCGAGCAGTACTTC. Encoded protein: CASSQNRVSGEQYF.

V gene TRBV19 combines with J gene TRBJ2-7; 9 nucleotides agree with TRBD2. Germline CDR1 is LNHDA and CDR2 is SQIVND (reference sequence). With 1 base clipped from V and 5 bases from J, the junction kept 3 bases outside the gene matches. This CDR3 region has 14 residues. The CDR3 nucleotides are TGTGCCAGTAGTATAGCGGGACTAGCCGACGAGCAGTACTTC. It yields the protein CASSIAGLADEQYF.

The rearrangement uses TRBV6-5 and TRBJ1-1, with no clear D. The CDR3 is made up of 15 amino acids. The germline gives CDR1 MNHEY, CDR2 SVGAGI. Trimming removed 0 bases at V and 0 bases at J, with 8 bases between. The CDR3 region has the DNA TGTGCCAGCAGTTACTCGACAATTGTGAACACTGAAGCTTTCTTT. Translated, it gives CASSYSTIVNTEAFF.